This T cell receptor beta chain was found in a study of shared clonotypes between healthy human individuals. Assay execution proceeded at the deep level. Measured with immunoSEQ multiplex PCR; TCRdb has only the in-frame clones, and not every one. This table has roughly 890,000 clones, 92% appearing once. Findings and caveats of the study: Blood was the sole source, and tissue repertoires probably differ. Clonotype sharing among donors was thought likely to change with sequencing depth. Lower generation probabilities were found for non-shared clonotypes than for those shared by all four donors.

A note on this clone: The antigen is not known.

Positively selected for CCR7, the CD45RO-negative cells used as naive CD8 cells excluded terminally differentiated effector memory CD45RA+ cells. V lost 6 bases, J lost 1 base, and 10 bases lay in between. The CDR3 has 13 residues. The germline gives CDR1 SGHRS, CDR2 YFSETQ. This TCR was sampled from a man younger than 40 in good health. V gene TRBV5-1 combines with J gene TRBJ1-1; TRBD1 is a possible D gene (6 bases). The specimen sequenced was naive CD8+ T cells sorted from blood. The CDR3: CASKGTQNTEAFF. In DNA, the CDR3 is TGCGCCAGCAAGGGGACACAGAACACTGAAGCTTTCTTT.